These 25 T cell receptor beta chains were sequenced from one sample in a study of blood T cell repertoires in COVID-19 (dated by TCRdb to about 2020). Receptor libraries were prepared by the immunoSEQ multiplex PCR assay. TCRdb mirrors the immuneACCESS table, restricted to in-frame sequences. Some clones are absent from its copies; in checked studies, under half trace to an unresolved V gene, and the reason for the others is unknown. This sample comprises 270,000 or so clones, about 80% of them detected only once. Approximately 9% of the sample is taken by the ten largest. The material sequenced was peripheral blood. These receptors were collected from a woman aged 50 to 60 who had recovered from COVID-19.

The V call is TRBV6-2 or TRBV6-3, the J call TRBJ2-1; 7 bases align to TRBD2. From germline, CDR1 is MNHEY and CDR2 SVGEGT. J lost 7 bases, V lost 5 bases, and 14 bases had no gene match. This CDR3 contains 16 residues. CDR3 in amino acids: CASSKGTHRGVNEQFF. CDR3 DNA: TGTGCCAGCAGTAAAGGGACTCACCGGGGGGTAAATGAGCAGTTCTTC.

The genes are TRBV6-2 or TRBV6-3 and TRBJ2-1, with D unresolved. The CDR3 runs to 11 residues. Germline V gives CDR1 MNHEY, CDR2 SVGEGT. Trimming took off 4 bases at V and 10 bases at J, with 8 bases between the two ends. CDR3 in DNA: TGTGCCAGCAGTTTCTGGCAAGAGCAGTTCTTC. It yields the protein CASSFWQEQFF.

The J gene is TRBJ2-1, the V gene TRBV6-4, with 12 bases matching TRBD2. V shed 2 bases, J shed 3 bases, and the junction held 8 bases outside the gene matches. Germline lookup yields CDR1 MRHNA and CDR2 SNTAGT. The CDR3 consists of 18 residues. The CDR3 reads CASSDARASGGGYNEQFF. The CDR3 nucleotides read TGTGCCAGCAGTGACGCTCGGGCTAGCGGGGGGGGCTACAATGAGCAGTTCTTC.

The chain uses TRBV2 and TRBJ2-7, with D possibly matching TRBD1 (7 bases). From germline, CDR1 is SNHLY and CDR2 FYNNEI. The ends were cut back, 5 bases at V and 3 bases at J, with 17 bases in the middle. CDR3 size: 15 residues. CDR3 sequence reads: CASSLGTQGGYEQYF. The CDR3 region has the DNA TGTGCCAGCAGTCTCGGGACTCAGGGGGGCTACGAGCAGTACTTC.

The rearrangement links TRBV4-1 to TRBJ1-1; D perhaps matches TRBD1 (5 bases). This CDR3 contains 15 residues. Trimming pared 3 bases from V and 1 base from J, leaving 12 bases between. Germline assignment: CDR1 MGHRA and CDR2 YSYEKL. CDR3 bases: TGCGCCAGCAGCCACCCTTTGGGGGGGAACACTGAAGCTTTCTTT. Translating gives CASSHPLGGNTEAFF.

J is TRBJ1-6 and V is TRBV18; no clear D. This CDR3 comprises 15 residues. Trimming removed 3 bases at V and 4 bases at J, with 10 bases between. The V gene's germline CDR1 is KGHSH and CDR2 LQKENI. CDR3 region: CASSPGVSYNSPLHF. The CDR3 bases are TGTGCCAGCTCACCCGGAGTATCGTATAATTCACCCCTCCACTTT.

The chain combines TRBV5-8 with TRBJ2-3, with TRBD1 matching over 8 bases. Germline CDR1 is SGHTS and CDR2 is YDEGEE. The CDR3 is 15 residues long. Trimming took 0 bases from V and 4 from J; bases not matched to a gene: 4. The DNA for the CDR3 is TGTGCCAGCAGCTTGGAACAGGGGGTAGCAGATACGCAGTATTTT. It encodes CASSLEQGVADTQYF.

The V gene is TRBV19, the J gene TRBJ2-2; 12 bases are a match to TRBD2. The CDR3 consists of 18 residues. Germline-derived CDR1 and CDR2 are LNHDA and SQIVND (reference sequence). With V trimmed by 5 bases and J by 0 bases, 7 bases remained unmatched. This CDR3 is CASSVGLAGFANTGELFF. CDR3 coding DNA: TGTGCCAGTAGTGTTGGACTAGCGGGGTTCGCGAACACCGGGGAGCTGTTTTTT.

The table lists this clone with a count of one. This sequence joins TRBV6-5 and TRBJ1-1, with D possibly being TRBD1 (5 bases). Germline lookup yields CDR1 MNHEY and CDR2 SVGAGI. The V and J ends lost 8 bases and 5 bases respectively, with 15 bases between them. The CDR3 is 13 amino acids. The CDR3 reads CASYSSRQTEAFF. In DNA form, the CDR3 reads TGTGCCAGCTATTCTTCCCGACAGACTGAAGCTTTCTTT.

V usage is TRBV6-5 and J usage is TRBJ1-5; D call uncertain. Germline assignment: CDR1 MNHEY and CDR2 SVGAGI. The CDR3 is 14 amino acids. With 3 bases removed from V and 2 bases from J, the gap between germline ends came to 8 bases. CDR3: CASSYEAGNQPQHF. The CDR3 DNA is TGTGCCAGCAGTTATGAGGCTGGCAATCAGCCCCAGCATTTT.

In its sample, this clone was seen a few times. The gene calls are TRBV3-1 (or the pseudogene TRBV3-2) and TRBJ2-1; 10 nucleotides align to TRBD2. Germline values: CDR1 LGHDT, CDR2 YNNKEL (reference sequence). After removal of 1 base from V and 8 bases from J, the junction contained 8 bases not matched to a gene. CDR3 size: 16 residues. This CDR3 reads CASSQVLASGSDEQFF. CDR3 nucleotides: TGTGCCAGCAGCCAAGTCCTGGCTAGCGGGAGCGATGAGCAGTTCTTC.

This chain connects TRBV7-7 to TRBJ2-5; 10 nucleotides match TRBD2. Germline loops: CDR1 SSHAT, CDR2 FNYEAQ (reference sequence). With 3 bases clipped from V and 3 bases from J, the junction kept 13 bases outside the gene matches. The CDR3 extends over 18 amino acids. The CDR3 bases are TGTGCCAGCAGCTTGGCCCCCATTAGCGGGAGGTTTAAAGAGACCCAGTACTTC. It yields the protein CASSLAPISGRFKETQYF.

The rearrangement uses TRBV2 and TRBJ2-1; D remains unclear. Trimming removed 5 bases at V and 5 bases at J, with 10 bases between. Germline V lookup: CDR1 SNHLY, CDR2 FYNNEI. This CDR3 has 13 residues. CDR3 sequence: CASSNSYDNEQFF. CDR3 nucleotides: TGTGCCAGCAGTAACAGTTATGACAATGAGCAGTTCTTC.

This clone was seen a single time. The chain combines TRBV29-1 with TRBJ2-5; D uncertain. V gave up 0 bases and J gave up 1 base, with 15 bases separating them. CDR1 and CDR2 (germline): SQVTM, ANQGSEA. This CDR3 contains 16 residues. CDR3 loop: CSVEDGRPLAQETQYF. CDR3 DNA: TGCAGCGTTGAAGATGGCAGGCCGTTGGCCCAAGAGACCCAGTACTTC.

V usage is TRBV5-4 and J usage is TRBJ1-2; D is possibly TRBD1 (5 bases). Trimming shortened V by 0 bases and J by 12 bases, and 12 bases separated the two germline ends. Germline lookup yields CDR1 SGHNT and CDR2 YYREEE (reference sequence). The CDR3 runs to 12 residues. CDR3 in DNA: TGTGCCAGCAGCTTGGACGGGGGATTTCACACCTTC. Protein: CASSLDGGFHTF.

The chain is built from TRBV18 and TRBJ2-2; weak D call: TRBD2 (6 bases). The CDR3 has 14 residues. The V and J ends lost 3 bases and 6 bases respectively, with 11 bases between them. CDR1 is KGHSH and CDR2 is LQKENI in the germline V gene. CDR3 in DNA: TGTGCCAGCTCACCCCCTCGCGGGGCCGGGGAGCTGTTTTTT. This encodes CASSPPRGAGELFF.

The rearrangement links TRBV30 to TRBJ2-7; D is unresolved. The CDR3 runs to 12 residues. The V end was cut by 0 bases, the J end by 3 bases, with 6 bases between. From germline, CDR1 is GTSNPN and CDR2 SVGIG (reference sequence). The CDR3 bases are TGTGCCTGGAGTGTCCCCAACTACGAGCAGTACTTC. Protein product: CAWSVPNYEQYF.

This chain connects TRBV4-1 to TRBJ2-5; 11 positions match TRBD2. The CDR3 runs 16 residues. Germline values: CDR1 MGHRA, CDR2 YSYEKL. Trimming removed 4 bases from V and 4 bases from J; junction bases left unmatched: 8. The CDR3 DNA is TGCGCCAGCAGCCGAGAACTAGCGGGAGTCGGAGAGACCCAGTACTTC. It is translated as CASSRELAGVGETQYF.

The rearrangement joins TRBV5-1 to TRBJ1-2; the D gene is possibly TRBD1 (5 bases). The CDR3 runs 12 residues. The germline V gene encodes CDR1 SGHRS and CDR2 YFSETQ. Trimming cost V 5 bases and J 2 bases, with 7 bases left between them. CDR3 sequence reads: CASRRDNYGYTF. CDR3 sequence (DNA): TGCGCCAGCAGGCGGGACAACTATGGCTACACCTTC.

The table lists this clone with a few counts. The CDR3 DNA follows: TGCGCCAGCACCAGAGCGGGAGTGTTTAGGGAGACCCAGTACTTC. Its protein is CASTRAGVFRETQYF. The chain uses TRBV5-1 and TRBJ2-5; 8 bases align to TRBD2. V dropped 6 bases and J dropped 5; count of bases not matched to a gene: 12. CDR3 size: 15 residues. The V gene's germline CDR1 is SGHRS and CDR2 YFSETQ.

This chain links TRBV7-9 with TRBJ1-2, with 7 bases matching TRBD1. The CDR3 covers 16 residues. The germline V gene encodes CDR1 SEHNR and CDR2 FQNEAQ (reference sequence). V lost 0 bases, J lost 8 bases, and 12 bases stayed unmatched. CDR3 bases: TGTGCCAGCAGCTTAGCTTTGGGACAGCAGGCGGGAGGCTACACCTTC. Protein: CASSLALGQQAGGYTF.

The genes are TRBV7-9 and TRBJ2-1, with D perhaps matching TRBD2 (5 bases). The germline V gene has CDR1 SEHNR and CDR2 FQNEAQ (reference sequence). The V end lost 6 bases, the J end lost 5 bases, and 8 bases lay between the germline ends. CDR3 length: 12 amino acids. DNA for the CDR3: TGTGCCAGCAGGGAGGTCGACAATGAGCAGTTCTTC. It translates to CASREVDNEQFF.

This chain connects TRBV19 to TRBJ2-3; a weak D match, TRBD2 (6 bases). Germline CDR1 reads LNHDA; CDR2 reads SQIVND (reference sequence). The CDR3 has 14 amino acids. Trimming stripped 4 bases from V and 2 bases from J, with 10 bases between. The CDR3 coding sequence is TGTGCCAGTAGTAGGGACTCAACCACAGATACGCAGTATTTT. Its protein is CASSRDSTTDTQYF.

This clone occurred once. The same CDR3 also results from other DNA sequences found in this sample. The genes are TRBV18 and TRBJ1-4; 7 nucleotides line up with TRBD1. This CDR3 is 14 amino acids long. Germline CDR1 is KGHSH and CDR2 is LQKENI. V lost 3 bases and J lost 8; bases outside the gene matches: 6. CDR3 coding DNA: TGTGCCAGCTCACCCCAACAGGGGAGGGAAAAACTGTTTTTT. Its protein product is CASSPQQGREKLFF.

This clone was observed a single time. The chain recombines TRBV27 with TRBJ2-2, with D perhaps TRBD1 (5 bases). Germline CDR1 MNHEY, CDR2 SMNVEV (reference sequence). The CDR3 is made up of 13 amino acids. Between the trimmed V and J ends, which lost 8 bases and 5 bases, there was a span of 12 bases. For the CDR3, the DNA is TGTGCCAGCGGAGCAGGGATTACCGGGGAGCTGTTTTTT. This gives the protein CASGAGITGELFF.